These 7 T cell receptor beta chains were sequenced from one sample in a study of cytomegalovirus exposure and HLA in healthy donors listed by TCRdb under 2017. Libraries came from the immunoSEQ multiplex PCR assay. For the multiplex PCR, a mixture combining 60 forward primers for TCR Vbeta segments and 13 reverse primers for TCR Jbeta segments was used. The source is immuneACCESS, and TCRdb retained only in-frame sequences with V and J called. Part of the clones is not carried over; for the studies checked, unresolved V genes explain less than half of this, and the remainder is unexplained. A total of more than 150,000 clones appear in this sample, around 80% of them only once. 1.3% to 1.5% of the sample lies in the top ten. Sequenced material: PBMCs. All receptors derive from a girl aged 5 to 17 in good health and CMV-seropositive.

This chain links TRBV29-1 with TRBJ2-1, with 10 bases that match TRBD2. Germline V CDR1 and CDR2: SQVTM, ANQGSEA. The CDR3 sequence is 13 residues long. Trimming cost V 4 bases and J 10 bases; bases outside gene matches: 7. CDR3 sequence: CSVAIAGGGEQFF. CDR3 DNA sequence: TGCAGCGTTGCGATAGCGGGAGGCGGGGAGCAGTTCTTC.

This clone was seen a few times. The chain uses TRBV9 and TRBJ2-2; D unresolved. Trimming cost V 9 bases and J 6 bases, with 9 bases left between them. This CDR3 is built from 11 residues. Looked up from germline, CDR1 is SGDLS and CDR2 is YYNGEE. The CDR3 region is CAKSGSGELFF. The CDR3 coding sequence is TGTGCCAAAAGTGGCTCCGGGGAGCTGTTTTTT.

The chain is built from TRBV6-1 and TRBJ2-1; the D is unclear. Trimming left V 3 bases short and J 0 bases short, with 9 bases between. This CDR3 comprises 15 residues. Per the germline V gene, CDR1 is MNHNS and CDR2 is SASEGT. The CDR3: CASSERLDSYNEQFF. Here the CDR3 DNA reads TGTGCCAGCAGTGAGAGGTTGGACTCCTACAATGAGCAGTTCTTC.

The chain is built from TRBV15 and TRBJ2-5, with 7 bases lining up with TRBD1. Germline V lookup: CDR1 LNHNV, CDR2 YYDKDF (reference sequence). V lost 3 bases to trimming and J lost 5 bases; unmatched junction nucleotides: 9. There are 15 residues in the CDR3. In DNA, the CDR3 is TGTGCCACCAGCAGTGAAGACAGGGCGAGGGAGACCCAGTACTTC. It codes for CATSSEDRARETQYF.

This chain joins TRBV6-5 and TRBJ1-4; 7 bases are shared with TRBD1. The J segment lost 6 bases and the V segment lost 6 bases, leaving 1 base of the junction unmatched. The CDR3 is 12 amino acids. The germline V gene encodes CDR1 MNHEY and CDR2 SVGAGI. The CDR3 region has the DNA TGTGCCAGCAGGACAGGGCATGAAAAACTGTTTTTT. This gives the protein CASRTGHEKLFF.

The rearrangement links TRBV7-6 to TRBJ2-1, with D tentatively TRBD1 (5 bases). Deletions cut 0 bases from V and 9 bases from J, with 24 bases between. Per the germline V gene, CDR1 is SGHVS and CDR2 is FNYEAQ. CDR3 size: 18 residues. CDR3 in amino acids: CASSLAGPLGGLRSEQFF. For the CDR3, the DNA is TGTGCCAGCAGCTTAGCGGGGCCCCTCGGTGGCCTAAGGAGTGAGCAGTTCTTC.

The chain combines TRBV7-2 with TRBJ1-3; the D gene is possibly TRBD1 (5 bases). V was pared by 2 bases and J by 4 bases, with 12 bases between. The germline V gene has CDR1 SGHTA and CDR2 FQGNSA. This CDR3 is 15 amino acids long. This CDR3 is CASSLWSRVGNTIYF. The CDR3 region has the DNA TGTGCCAGCAGCTTATGGAGCAGGGTCGGAAACACCATATATTTT.